This passage covers 4 T cell receptor beta chains from one sample sequenced in a study of cytomegalovirus exposure and HLA in healthy donors. Primers included in the PCR were 60 Vbeta and 13 Jbeta primers. Profiled with immunoSEQ multiplex PCR; TCRdb holds only in-frame clones, not every one. The sample lists 85,000 to 100,000 clones; 78% were seen once. Sequencing was performed on PBMCs. These TCRs come from an older woman in good health and CMV-seronegative.

The rearrangement joins TRBV28 to TRBJ1-1; unclear D gene. The V and J ends lost 5 bases and 3 bases respectively, with 13 bases between them. The CDR3 spans 14 residues. The V gene's germline CDR1 is MDHEN and CDR2 SYDVKM. The CDR3 here is CASSEVEDDTEAFF. DNA for the CDR3: TGTGCCAGCAGTGAGGTGGAGGACGACACTGAAGCTTTCTTT.

In this sample, this clone turned up a few times. The chain recombines TRBV27 with TRBJ1-6; tentative D call: TRBD1 (5 bases). There are 13 residues in the CDR3. The V and J ends lost 5 bases and 10 bases respectively, with 12 bases between them. Germline V lookup: CDR1 MNHEY, CDR2 SMNVEV (reference sequence). In DNA form, the CDR3 reads TGTGCCAGCAGTCCCCCCCAGGGATCACCCCTCCACTTT. Protein product: CASSPPQGSPLHF.

This chain connects TRBV27 to TRBJ2-1, with D tentatively TRBD1 (6 bases). Germline CDR1 and CDR2: MNHEY and SMNVEV (reference sequence). Between the trimmed V and J ends, which lost 6 bases and 4 bases, there was a span of 19 bases. CDR3 length: 16 amino acids. The CDR3: CASSTQGRALYNEQFF. The CDR3 nucleotides are TGTGCCAGCAGCACACAGGGCCGAGCCCTGTACAATGAGCAGTTCTTC.

V and J are TRBV7-9 and TRBJ2-7; TRBD2 matches at 7 bases. The CDR3 covers 14 residues. CDR1 is SEHNR, CDR2 FQNEAQ, per germline (reference sequence). Trimming removed 4 bases from V and 3 bases from J; junction bases left unmatched: 6. The CDR3 bases are TGTGCCAGCAGCTCAGCTAGCGGAAGCTACGAGCAGTACTTC. This sequence encodes CASSSASGSYEQYF.